The next 27 T cell receptor beta chains were all read from a single sample in a study of early T cells in non-severe SARS-CoV-2 infection. TCRdb reanalysed the 5' RACE reads using MiXCR and keeps one entry per CDR3 protein. Of more than 40,000 distinct CDR3 sequences in the sample, approximately 5.9% were seen once. The source was whole blood, collected at baseline. These receptors were collected from an adult who was a healthcare worker with PCR-confirmed SARS-CoV-2 infection or an uninfected control (not recorded which).

Ten or more counts support this clonotype. The J gene is TRBJ2-7, the V gene TRBV4-1; D gene unclear. Trimming cost V 0 bases and J 2 bases, with 5 bases left between them. From germline, CDR1 is MGHRA and CDR2 YSYEKL. This CDR3 contains 13 residues. The CDR3 protein is CASSQDVTYEQYF. In DNA, the CDR3 is TGCGCCAGCAGCCAAGATGTTACCTACGAGCAGTACTTC.

This clonotype was detected ten times or more. J is TRBJ2-7 and V is TRBV24-1; 10 nucleotides match TRBD2. This CDR3 spans 13 amino acids. CDR1 is KGHDR, CDR2 SFDVKD, per germline. The V segment lost 5 bases and the J segment 6 bases; nucleotides outside the gene matches: 3. Here the CDR3 DNA reads TGTGCCACCAGTGGTAGCGGGAGGAGCGAGCAGTACTTC. It is translated as CATSGSGRSEQYF.

This clonotype was seen a handful of times. DNA for the CDR3: TGTGCCAGCAGTCCAGGCAGGGTGATGACTGAAGCTTTCTTT. It is translated as CASSPGRVMTEAFF. The V and J genes are TRBV27 and TRBJ1-1; weak D call: TRBD1 (5 bases). The CDR3 is made up of 14 amino acids. Germline CDR1 reads MNHEY; CDR2 reads SMNVEV (reference sequence). The ends were cut back, 5 bases at V and 5 bases at J, with 15 bases in the middle.

This clonotype was counted at least ten times. The J gene is TRBJ2-7, the V gene TRBV27; 7 bases match TRBD2. Germline V gene sequence: CDR1 MNHEY, CDR2 SMNVEV (reference sequence). The length of the CDR3 is 15 residues. V shed 6 bases, J shed 0 bases, and the junction held 8 bases outside the gene matches. CDR3 region: CASSREGRASYEQYF. CDR3 coding DNA: TGTGCCAGCAGCAGGGAGGGAAGGGCCTCCTACGAGCAGTACTTC.

This clonotype was picked up a small number of times. The gene calls are TRBV20-1 and TRBJ2-3; TRBD2 matches at 10 bases. The germline gives CDR1 DFQATT, CDR2 SNEGSKA (reference sequence). Unmatched junction bases numbered 7, after V lost 7 bases and J lost 6 bases. The CDR3 is 13 residues long. The CDR3 region has the DNA TGCAGTGGATTGGGACTAGCGTTGGATACGCAGTATTTT. Translating gives CSGLGLALDTQYF.

This clonotype appeared many times. The chain employs TRBV6-6 and TRBJ2-7; 15 positions agree with TRBD2. The V gene end was trimmed by 6 bases and the J gene end by 5 bases; junction bases not matched to a gene: 8. CDR3 length: 16 amino acids. CDR1 and CDR2 from the germline V gene are MNHNY and SVGAGI (reference sequence). This CDR3 is CASRLGTSGRLDEQYF. DNA for the CDR3: TGTGCCAGCAGACTTGGGACTAGCGGGAGGTTAGACGAGCAGTACTTC.

This clonotype has ten or more counts. Here the CDR3 reads CASRDGNNYGYTF. The CDR3 DNA reads TGTGCCAGCAGGGACGGGAATAACTATGGCTACACCTTC. The chain carries TRBV3-1 and TRBJ1-2, with no clear D. The CDR3 extends over 13 amino acids. Deletions cut 6 bases from V and 1 base from J, with 9 bases between. Germline V gene data show CDR1 as LGHDT and CDR2 as YNNKEL (reference sequence).

The table lists this clonotype with many counts. The J gene is TRBJ1-1, the V gene TRBV5-5; D gene ambiguous. Germline V lookup: CDR1 SGHKS, CDR2 YYEKEE (reference sequence). There are 11 residues in the CDR3. The germline V and J ends were trimmed by 2 bases and 4 bases, with 3 bases remaining between them. CDR3 DNA: TGTGCCAGCAGCTTCTTCACTGAAGCTTTCTTT. Translated: CASSFFTEAFF. Variable domain in full (rest from reference TRBV5-5 and TRBJ1-1): DAGVTQSPTHLIKTRGQQVTLRCSPISGHKSVSWYQQVLGQGPQFIFQYYEKEERGRGNFPDRFSARQFPNYSSELNVNALLLGDSALYLCASSFFTEAFFGQGTRLTVV.

This clonotype turned up a few times. The chain is built from TRBV30 and TRBJ2-7; D is unclear. Trimming shortened V by 0 bases and J by 1 base, and 4 bases separated the two germline ends. Germline CDR1 and CDR2: GTSNPN and SVGIG (reference sequence). CDR3 length: 12 amino acids. The chain's CDR3 is CAWSVWSYEQYF. The DNA for the CDR3 is TGTGCCTGGAGTGTATGGTCCTACGAGCAGTACTTC. The complete variable domain, with remaining parts taken from reference TRBV30 and TRBJ2-7, reads SQTIHQWPATLVQPVGSPLSLECTVEGTSNPNLYWYRQAAGRGLQLLFYSVGIGQISSEVPQNLSASRPQDRQFILSSKKLLLSDSGFYLCAWSVWSYEQYFGPGTRLTVT.

This clonotype was counted many times. The chain couples TRBV28 to TRBJ2-7; D uncertain. This CDR3 comprises 15 residues. V lost 3 bases and J 0 bases, leaving 12 bases between the germline ends. Germline lookup yields CDR1 MDHEN and CDR2 SYDVKM. The CDR3 coding sequence is TGTGCCAGCAGTTTCCGGGCACAGTCCTCCTACGAGCAGTACTTC. This sequence encodes CASSFRAQSSYEQYF.

This clonotype was seen at least ten times. The J gene is TRBJ2-1, the V gene TRBV5-1, with TRBD2 matching over 7 bases. Germline CDR1 reads SGHRS; CDR2 reads YFSETQ. The CDR3 loop spans 15 amino acids. With 2 bases clipped from V and 4 bases from J, the junction kept 6 bases outside the gene matches. The CDR3 region has the DNA TGCGCCAGCAGCTTTGCGGGAGTGGTTTACAATGAGCAGTTCTTC. Its protein is CASSFAGVVYNEQFF.

This clonotype was recorded at least ten times. J is TRBJ2-7 and V is TRBV4-1, with a tentative D call TRBD1 (6 bases). Germline lookup yields CDR1 MGHRA and CDR2 YSYEKL. The CDR3 runs 15 residues. Between the trimmed V and J ends, which lost 4 bases and 2 bases, there was a span of 15 bases. As DNA, the CDR3 is TGCGCCAGCAGCCCTTTAGCCGGACAGCCCTACGAGCAGTACTTC. This sequence encodes CASSPLAGQPYEQYF.

This clonotype was counted ten times or more. The chain uses TRBV7-9 and TRBJ1-2; D gene uncertain. Trimming took 0 bases from V and 6 from J, leaving 8 bases between them. Germline V CDR1 and CDR2: SEHNR, FQNEAQ (reference sequence). The CDR3 has 13 amino acids. The CDR3 sequence: CASSLARFDGYTF. In DNA form, the CDR3 reads TGTGCCAGCAGCTTAGCAAGGTTCGATGGCTACACCTTC.

This clonotype was counted at least ten times. The rearrangement links TRBV6-5 to TRBJ2-3, with D possibly TRBD2 on 5 matching bases. The CDR3 is 15 amino acids. The germline CDR1 and CDR2 sequences are MNHEY and SVGAGI. V lost 2 bases and J lost 0, with 9 bases in between. CDR3 sequence reads: CASSYGGTSTDTQYF. Written as DNA, the CDR3 is TGTGCCAGCAGTTACGGAGGCACTAGCACAGATACGCAGTATTTT.

The sample holds many counts of this clonotype. The chain employs TRBV29-1 and TRBJ2-1; TRBD2 matches at 7 bases. This CDR3 has 17 amino acids. The V gene end was trimmed by 3 bases and the J gene end by 8 bases; junction bases not matched to a gene: 19. The germline CDR1 and CDR2 sequences are SQVTM and ANQGSEA. Here the CDR3 reads CSVEFPLGAGDVHEQFF. The CDR3 nucleotides read TGCAGCGTTGAGTTCCCCCTCGGGGCGGGAGATGTCCATGAGCAGTTCTTC.

This clonotype showed up many times. V gene TRBV29-1 combines with J gene TRBJ1-1; D is unresolved. Trimming took 6 bases from V and 2 from J, leaving 10 bases between them. The length of the CDR3 is 12 residues. Germline lookup yields CDR1 SQVTM and CDR2 ANQGSEA. The CDR3 is CSVTRSNTEAFF. CDR3 nucleotide sequence: TGCAGCGTCACCCGGAGCAACACTGAAGCTTTCTTT.

This clonotype was seen many times. The V and J genes are TRBV20-1 and TRBJ2-7; tentatively, D is TRBD2 (6 bases). This CDR3 contains 15 residues. The germline V gene has CDR1 DFQATT and CDR2 SNEGSKA (reference sequence). Trimming took off 0 bases at V and 3 bases at J, with 15 bases between the two ends. CDR3 sequence reads: CSARDRGMGIYEQYF. The CDR3 bases are TGCAGTGCTAGAGATCGCGGGATGGGGATCTACGAGCAGTACTTC.

This clonotype appeared many times. This chain uses TRBV29-1 with TRBJ2-1; 10 nucleotides agree with TRBD1. There are 14 residues in the CDR3. The V segment lost 0 bases and the J segment 7 bases; nucleotides outside the gene matches: 3. Germline V gives CDR1 SQVTM, CDR2 ANQGSEA. CDR3 coding DNA: TGCAGCGTTGAAGATCGACAGGGGGCGAATGAGCAGTTCTTC. Encoded protein: CSVEDRQGANEQFF.

This clonotype came up many times. The chain is built from TRBV20-1 and TRBJ2-1, with D maybe TRBD2 (6 bases). Germline CDR1 reads DFQATT; CDR2 reads SNEGSKA (reference sequence). The CDR3 runs 12 residues. Trimming stripped 6 bases from V and 10 bases from J, with 16 bases between. The CDR3 DNA follows: TGCAGTGCCACCAAGGGACTTCAGGAGCAGTTCTTC. Its translation: CSATKGLQEQFF.

This clonotype has a count of ten or more. The V and J genes are TRBV20-1 and TRBJ2-6; D unclear. Germline V gives CDR1 DFQATT, CDR2 SNEGSKA (reference sequence). Trimming took 3 bases from V and 0 from J, leaving 9 bases between them. The CDR3 has 15 residues. DNA for the CDR3: TGCAGTGCTAGTAGGAAACCCTCTGGGGCCAACGTCCTGACTTTC. Amino acid sequence: CSASRKPSGANVLTF.

The table lists this clonotype with a few counts. The chain carries TRBV5-6 and TRBJ2-2; 10 bases agree with TRBD2. V lost 1 base to trimming and J lost 1 base; unmatched junction nucleotides: 7. This CDR3 contains 18 residues. CDR1 is SGHDT and CDR2 is YYEEEE in the germline V gene. The CDR3 reads CASSLRRGLAQNTGELFF. The CDR3 nucleotides read TGTGCCAGCAGCTTGAGGCGGGGACTAGCGCAGAACACCGGGGAGCTGTTTTTT.

This clonotype was seen repeatedly, ten times or more. V usage is TRBV30 and J usage is TRBJ2-7, with D possibly being TRBD2 (5 bases). The CDR3 is 14 amino acids. Germline values: CDR1 GTSNPN, CDR2 SVGIG (reference sequence). With 2 bases removed from V and 0 bases from J, the gap between germline ends came to 11 bases. CDR3 nucleotide sequence: TGTGCCTGGAGTCGAAAGCGGAGCTCCTACGAGCAGTACTTC. Amino acids: CAWSRKRSSYEQYF.

The gene calls are TRBV9 and TRBJ2-7; D tentatively fits TRBD1 or TRBD2 (5 bases each). Germline CDR1 and CDR2: SGDLS and YYNGEE. The CDR3 is 14 amino acids. Between the trimmed V and J ends, which lost 4 bases and 7 bases, there was a span of 18 bases. For the CDR3, the DNA is TGTGCCAGCAGCCCAGGGAACCCCTGGGGGGAGCAGTACTTC. Protein: CASSPGNPWGEQYF.

This clonotype was observed a handful of times. The chain couples TRBV29-1 to TRBJ2-5; D is perhaps TRBD2 (6 bases). The CDR3 contains 13 residues. Looked up from germline, CDR1 is SQVTM and CDR2 is ANQGSEA. Trimming took off 6 bases at V and 5 bases at J, with 16 bases between the two ends. CDR3 sequence (DNA): TGCAGCGTCTCACTCCTAGGAGGGGAGACCCAGTACTTC. It translates to CSVSLLGGETQYF.

At least ten counts were recorded for this clonotype. V and J are TRBV6-2 or TRBV6-3 and TRBJ2-1; 10 bases line up with TRBD2. The CDR3 runs 16 residues. V was clipped by 6 bases and J by 0 bases; unmatched bases: 5. CDR1 is MNHEY and CDR2 is SVGEGT in the germline V gene. The CDR3 nucleotides are TGTGCCAGCAGCTCGGGACTAGCGTCCTCCTACAATGAGCAGTTCTTC. Translation: CASSSGLASSYNEQFF.

The table lists this clonotype with many counts. The chain employs TRBV20-1 and TRBJ1-5; TRBD1 might be the D (5 bases). V was shortened by 0 bases and J by 1 base, with 16 bases between the two germline ends. Looked up from germline, CDR1 is DFQATT and CDR2 is SNEGSKA (reference sequence). This CDR3 has 17 amino acids. DNA of the CDR3: TGCAGTGCTAGAGAGGGGCCGGGCAGGGTAAGCAATCAGCCCCAGCATTTT. Its translation is CSAREGPGRVSNQPQHF.

This clonotype has ten or more counts. The gene calls are TRBV29-1 and TRBJ2-3; the D is unclear. CDR3 size: 14 residues. V was trimmed by 2 bases and J by 2 bases, leaving 11 bases between them. The V gene's germline CDR1 is SQVTM and CDR2 ANQGSEA. CDR3 nucleotides: TGCAGCGTTGAATTTTGGTTGGCCACAGATACGCAGTATTTT. This gives the protein CSVEFWLATDTQYF.